The 8 T cell receptor beta chains in this list originate from one sample, sequenced in a study of T-cell memory formation after mild COVID-19. TCRdb independently ran MiXCR on the 5' RACE reads; one entry per CDR3 protein. Of about 470,000 distinct CDR3 sequences in the sample, 20% to 25% are singletons; the top ten hold roughly an eighth. Sequencing input: PBMCs or a T cell subset sorted from them (not recorded which). These receptors all come from an adult woman who had mild COVID-19 (a few samples of this study predate the infection). Cell type and time point are not known.

This chain joins TRBV4-1 and TRBJ2-3, with TRBD2 matching over 9 bases. This CDR3 is 17 amino acids long. Unmatched junction bases numbered 13, after V lost 4 bases and J lost 5 bases. Germline CDR1 MGHRA, CDR2 YSYEKL. The CDR3 reads CASSPYLAGGQGDTQYF. CDR3 in DNA: TGCGCCAGCAGCCCCTACCTGGCGGGGGGGCAGGGAGATACGCAGTATTTT.

This clonotype was picked up a small number of times. The chain uses TRBV20-1 and TRBJ1-1, with TRBD1 matching 8 bases. This CDR3 has 14 residues. Germline lookup yields CDR1 DFQATT and CDR2 SNEGSKA (reference sequence). The ends lost 6 bases at V and 1 base at J; junction bases unmatched: 7. Written as DNA, the CDR3 is TGCAGTGCGGATGGGGGACAGGCGAACACTGAAGCTTTCTTT. Translation: CSADGGQANTEAFF.

The chain uses TRBV7-9 and TRBJ1-2, with a weak D call TRBD1 (5 bases). Between the trimmed V and J ends, which lost 5 bases and 6 bases, there was a span of 10 bases. Germline V gene lookup returns CDR1 SEHNR and CDR2 FQNEAQ (reference sequence). This CDR3 spans 12 amino acids. DNA of the CDR3: TGTGCCAGCAGCCAAGCGGGGCATGGCTACACCTTC. Its protein product is CASSQAGHGYTF.

V gene TRBV7-2 combines with J gene TRBJ2-5; maybe TRBD1 (6 bases). V lost 4 bases and J 4 bases, leaving 13 bases between the germline ends. Germline-derived CDR1 and CDR2 are SGHTA and FQGNSA. The CDR3 length is 14 residues. The CDR3 nucleotides read TGTGCCAGCAGCTCCACAGGGTATGGAGAGACCCAGTACTTC. It encodes CASSSTGYGETQYF.

This chain joins TRBV20-1 and TRBJ2-7; TRBD2 matches at 9 bases. The V segment lost 2 bases and the J segment 0 bases; nucleotides outside the gene matches: 5. This CDR3 has 15 residues. Germline V gene data show CDR1 as DFQATT and CDR2 as SNEGSKA (reference sequence). Here the CDR3 reads CSARKLAGNSYEQYF. The CDR3, as DNA: TGCAGTGCTAGAAAACTAGCGGGTAACTCCTACGAGCAGTACTTC.

In its sample, this clonotype was seen a few times. The DNA of the CDR3 is TGTGCCAGCAGCCTGGGACAGGGCACTCAGCCCCAGCATTTT. Protein: CASSLGQGTQPQHF. The chain employs TRBV7-8 and TRBJ1-5; TRBD1 aligns across 9 bases. The germline V gene has CDR1 SGHVS and CDR2 FQNEAQ. V trimming: 5 bases; J trimming: 6 bases; junction bases outside the gene matches: 5. CDR3 length: 14 residues.

In this sample, this clonotype turned up a few times. V and J are TRBV9 and TRBJ2-2, with D possibly TRBD1 on 5 matching bases. Germline assignment: CDR1 SGDLS and CDR2 YYNGEE. V lost 3 bases and J 4 bases, leaving 7 bases between the germline ends. There are 13 residues in the CDR3. DNA of the CDR3: TGTGCCAGCAGCGCACAGGCCACCGGGGAGCTGTTTTTT. Its protein product is CASSAQATGELFF.

The genes are TRBV20-1 and TRBJ2-1; D may be TRBD2 (5 bases). Germline V CDR1 and CDR2: DFQATT, SNEGSKA (reference sequence). This CDR3 has 11 residues. V lost 5 bases and J 10 bases, leaving 12 bases between the germline ends. The CDR3 bases are TGCAGTGCTCTAGACTACCCCGAGCAGTTCTTC. Its translation is CSALDYPEQFF.